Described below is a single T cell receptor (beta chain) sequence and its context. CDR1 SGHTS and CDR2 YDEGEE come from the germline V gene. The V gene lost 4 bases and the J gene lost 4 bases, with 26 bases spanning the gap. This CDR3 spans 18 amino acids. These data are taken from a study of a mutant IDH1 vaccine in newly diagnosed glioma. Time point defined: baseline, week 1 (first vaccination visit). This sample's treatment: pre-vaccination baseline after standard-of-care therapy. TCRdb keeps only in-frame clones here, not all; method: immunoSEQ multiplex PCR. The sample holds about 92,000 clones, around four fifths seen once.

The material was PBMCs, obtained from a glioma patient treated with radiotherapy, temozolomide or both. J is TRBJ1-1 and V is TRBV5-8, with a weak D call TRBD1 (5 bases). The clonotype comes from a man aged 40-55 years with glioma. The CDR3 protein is CASSPGTAGIYQSTEAFF. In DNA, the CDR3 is TGTGCCAGCAGCCCTGGGACGGCCGGAATTTATCAGTCCACTGAAGCTTTCTTT.